This is a list of T cell receptor beta chains from one sample in a study of blood T cell repertoires in COVID-19. Clones were sequenced by immunoSEQ multiplex PCR, and TCRdb holds only the in-frame ones, with some missing. The sample yields about 370,000 clones, around 89% seen once. Sequences were obtained from PBMCs or T cells enriched from blood (not recorded which). The receptors were gathered from a man between 18 and 29 years old who had recovered from COVID-19. The CDR3 runs from the conserved cysteine through the conserved F or W. D genes are given only for firm matches. Rows may omit the clone size; those that give it use once, few, many or a size class.

CDR3nt: TGTGCCAGCAGTTACACAGGGGGGGAGACCCAGTACTTC; CDR3aa: CASSYTGGETQYF; abundance: -; v_gene: TRBV6-5; j_gene: TRBJ2-5; d_gene: TRBD1
CDR3nt: TGTGCCAGCTCACCACTCGAGGGTTCAGGCGAGCAGTACTTC; CDR3aa: CASSPLEGSGEQYF; abundance: once; v_gene: TRBV18; j_gene: TRBJ2-7; d_gene: -
CDR3nt: TGCGCCAGCAGGGGACTAGCGGGAGGAAATGAGCAGTTCTTC; CDR3aa: CASRGLAGGNEQFF; abundance: -; v_gene: TRBV4-1; j_gene: TRBJ2-1; d_gene: TRBD2
CDR3nt: TGTGCCAGCAGCCCCGGACAGGGCAACTATGGCTACACCTTC; CDR3aa: CASSPGQGNYGYTF; abundance: -; v_gene: TRBV7-2; j_gene: TRBJ1-2; d_gene: TRBD1
CDR3nt: TGTGCCAGCAGCTTAAGACTAGCGGGGCCCTACGAGCAGTACTTC; CDR3aa: CASSLRLAGPYEQYF; abundance: -; v_gene: TRBV7-2; j_gene: TRBJ2-7; d_gene: TRBD2
CDR3nt: TGTGCCACCAGCAGAACAGGTCGTGGAAACACCATATATTTT; CDR3aa: CATSRTGRGNTIYF; abundance: -; v_gene: TRBV15; j_gene: TRBJ1-3; d_gene: -
CDR3nt: TGTGCCAGCAGCCGCAGGAACACTGAAGCTTTCTTT; CDR3aa: CASSRRNTEAFF; abundance: -; v_gene: TRBV12-3/TRBV12-4; j_gene: TRBJ1-1; d_gene: -
CDR3nt: TGTGCCAGCAGTGCGGGGGATGGGATTTCACCCCTCCACTTT; CDR3aa: CASSAGDGISPLHF; abundance: -; v_gene: TRBV2; j_gene: TRBJ1-6; d_gene: -
CDR3nt: TGTGCCAGCAGCTATTTGGGACTAGCGGGAGGTTACAATGAGCAGTTCTTC; CDR3aa: CASSYLGLAGGYNEQFF; abundance: -; v_gene: TRBV5-6; j_gene: TRBJ2-1; d_gene: TRBD2
CDR3nt: TGCGCCAGCAGCGACAGCAACACTGAAGCTTTCTTT; CDR3aa: CASSDSNTEAFF; abundance: -; v_gene: TRBV5-1; j_gene: TRBJ1-1; d_gene: -
CDR3nt: TGTGCCAGGAGTTCCGAAGGGTCGTCTTTTAGGGGGGGAGAAATCACAGATACGCAGTATTTT; CDR3aa: CARSSEGSSFRGGEITDTQYF; abundance: -; v_gene: TRBV28; j_gene: TRBJ2-3; d_gene: -
CDR3nt: TGTGCCAGCAGCCAAGTGCGGGGAACTGAAGCTTTCTTT; CDR3aa: CASSQVRGTEAFF; abundance: few; v_gene: TRBV14; j_gene: TRBJ1-1; d_gene: -
CDR3nt: TGTGCCAGCAGCAAATCAGGGACAGACTCTGGGGCCAACGTCCTGACTTTC; CDR3aa: CASSKSGTDSGANVLTF; abundance: once; v_gene: TRBV7-3; j_gene: TRBJ2-6; d_gene: TRBD1
CDR3nt: TGTGCCAGCAGCTTAGGACTAGCGGGATTTTCTGGGGCCAACGTCCTGACTTTC; CDR3aa: CASSLGLAGFSGANVLTF; abundance: -; v_gene: TRBV5-4; j_gene: TRBJ2-6; d_gene: TRBD2
CDR3nt: TGCAGCGTTGGACCGGGACAGGGGGCTCCGGGGGAGCTGTTTTTT; CDR3aa: CSVGPGQGAPGELFF; abundance: once; v_gene: TRBV29-1; j_gene: TRBJ2-2; d_gene: TRBD1
CDR3nt: TGTGCCAGCACAAAAACATACCGGGACAGACTCGTTGAAGCTTTCTTT; CDR3aa: CASTKTYRDRLVEAFF; abundance: -; v_gene: TRBV27; j_gene: TRBJ1-1; d_gene: TRBD1
CDR3nt: TGCAGCGTTGGTGACACCCTCGCCGGACCCCAGCATTTT; CDR3aa: CSVGDTLAGPQHF; abundance: -; v_gene: TRBV29-1; j_gene: TRBJ1-5; d_gene: -
CDR3nt: TGTGCCAGCACCTCCGGAGGGCGCAGGCTAAGAGAAGGGACCCAGTACTTC; CDR3aa: CASTSGGRRLREGTQYF; abundance: -; v_gene: TRBV28; j_gene: TRBJ2-5; d_gene: -
CDR3nt: TGTGCCAGCAGTCCGCTTCTTTACGGACAGCTACGTTCTAACTATGGCTACACCTTC; CDR3aa: CASSPLLYGQLRSNYGYTF; abundance: -; v_gene: TRBV27; j_gene: TRBJ1-2; d_gene: -
CDR3nt: TGTGCCAGCAGCAAACCTCTGCCGGGACAGGGAAGTTTACGTGGCTATGGCTACACCTTC; CDR3aa: CASSKPLPGQGSLRGYGYTF; abundance: -; v_gene: TRBV21-1; j_gene: TRBJ1-2; d_gene: -
CDR3nt: TGCGCCAGCAGCCAGGAGAGAGGGACAGAACTTAATGAAAAACTGTTTTTT; CDR3aa: CASSQERGTELNEKLFF; abundance: -; v_gene: TRBV4-1; j_gene: TRBJ1-4; d_gene: TRBD1
CDR3nt: TGTGCCAGCAGGCAGCGGTTAGGGGAGCAGTACTTC; CDR3aa: CASRQRLGEQYF; abundance: -; v_gene: TRBV6-5; j_gene: TRBJ2-7; d_gene: -
CDR3nt: TGTGCCAGCAGCGCGCTCGGGACAGGAGGCCTTGGGAAGCAGTACTTC; CDR3aa: CASSALGTGGLGKQYF; abundance: few; v_gene: TRBV11-2; j_gene: TRBJ2-7; d_gene: TRBD1
CDR3nt: TGTGCCAGCAGCTTAGGGCTAGCGGGGGGGAGCACAGATACGCAGTATTTT; CDR3aa: CASSLGLAGGSTDTQYF; abundance: once; v_gene: TRBV7-2; j_gene: TRBJ2-3; d_gene: TRBD2
CDR3nt: TGTGCCAGCAGTCCGGGACAAAGGGGCTACACCTTC; CDR3aa: CASSPGQRGYTF; abundance: -; v_gene: TRBV6-5; j_gene: TRBJ1-2; d_gene: -
CDR3nt: TGTGCCAGCAGTTTTGGAGTCCAGCCCCAGCATTTT; CDR3aa: CASSFGVQPQHF; abundance: -; v_gene: TRBV28; j_gene: TRBJ1-5; d_gene: -
CDR3nt: TGTGCCAGCAGCGTAGATGAGGGTTGGACTGAAGCTTTCTTT; CDR3aa: CASSVDEGWTEAFF; abundance: once; v_gene: TRBV9; j_gene: TRBJ1-1; d_gene: -
CDR3nt: TGTGCTAGTGGTTTAACTAGCGGGGGTGGGAGTGAGCAGTTCTTC; CDR3aa: CASGLTSGGGSEQFF; abundance: -; v_gene: TRBV12-5; j_gene: TRBJ2-1; d_gene: TRBD2
CDR3nt: TGTGCCAGCATCCAGGGAGGGATCGTGCCAAGCAATCAGCCCCAGCATTTT; CDR3aa: CASIQGGIVPSNQPQHF; abundance: -; v_gene: TRBV28; j_gene: TRBJ1-5; d_gene: -
CDR3nt: TGCGCCAGCAGCCAAATACTTAATGAAAAACTGTTTTTT; CDR3aa: CASSQILNEKLFF; abundance: -; v_gene: TRBV4-1; j_gene: TRBJ1-4; d_gene: -
CDR3nt: TGTGCCAGCAGTGGGCCTACTTGGAGAGAGACCTCAGATACGCAGTATTTT; CDR3aa: CASSGPTWRETSDTQYF; abundance: -; v_gene: TRBV2; j_gene: TRBJ2-3; d_gene: -
CDR3nt: TGTGCCAGCAGTGCTGCGGGCGGTGGCTACACCTTC; CDR3aa: CASSAAGGGYTF; abundance: -; v_gene: TRBV12-3/TRBV12-4; j_gene: TRBJ1-2; d_gene: -
CDR3nt: TGTGCCAGCAGTACGACAGAGAACACTGAAGCTTTCTTT; CDR3aa: CASSTTENTEAFF; abundance: once; v_gene: TRBV12-3/TRBV12-4; j_gene: TRBJ1-1; d_gene: -
CDR3nt: TGTGCCAGCAGCCCCGGACACCGTTTCTCTGGAAACACCATATATTTT; CDR3aa: CASSPGHRFSGNTIYF; abundance: -; v_gene: TRBV7-8; j_gene: TRBJ1-3; d_gene: -
CDR3nt: TGTGCCAGCAGCCGACAGGGGGTAGGCAATCAGCCCCAGCATTTT; CDR3aa: CASSRQGVGNQPQHF; abundance: -; v_gene: TRBV9; j_gene: TRBJ1-5; d_gene: TRBD1
CDR3nt: TGTGCCAGCAGCCAAGGAGGGACAGGGCGAAACACCATATATTTT; CDR3aa: CASSQGGTGRNTIYF; abundance: -; v_gene: TRBV4-2; j_gene: TRBJ1-3; d_gene: TRBD1
CDR3nt: TGTGCCAGTAGTATAGGCACAGGGAAAGGGGAGACCCAGTACTTC; CDR3aa: CASSIGTGKGETQYF; abundance: -; v_gene: TRBV19; j_gene: TRBJ2-5; d_gene: -
CDR3nt: TGTGCCAGCAGCCCAGACATATCCTACGAGCAGTACTTC; CDR3aa: CASSPDISYEQYF; abundance: -; v_gene: TRBV7-2; j_gene: TRBJ2-7; d_gene: -
CDR3nt: TGCGCCAGCAGAATCTCCCCGGGACAGGGGTATCAGCCCCAGCATTTT; CDR3aa: CASRISPGQGYQPQHF; abundance: -; v_gene: TRBV5-1; j_gene: TRBJ1-5; d_gene: TRBD1
CDR3nt: TGTGCCAGCAGTTTCAGAGAGGGACAGGCCTACGAGCAGTACTTC; CDR3aa: CASSFREGQAYEQYF; abundance: -; v_gene: TRBV28; j_gene: TRBJ2-7; d_gene: TRBD1
CDR3nt: TGTGCCAGCAGTGCTGGTGGCAGCTCCTACAATGAGCAGTTCTTC; CDR3aa: CASSAGGSSYNEQFF; abundance: -; v_gene: TRBV28; j_gene: TRBJ2-1; d_gene: -
CDR3nt: TGTGCCAGCAGCTTCGGTGGCGGGGTAACGAACACCGGGGAGCTGTTTTTT; CDR3aa: CASSFGGGVTNTGELFF; abundance: -; v_gene: TRBV5-4; j_gene: TRBJ2-2; d_gene: -
CDR3nt: TGTGCCAGCAGCTCCAATCTGGAGGGCTACACCTTC; CDR3aa: CASSSNLEGYTF; abundance: -; v_gene: TRBV7-9; j_gene: TRBJ1-2; d_gene: -
CDR3nt: TGTGCCAGCAGCGTAGAAGGAGACACCGGGGAGCTGTTTTTT; CDR3aa: CASSVEGDTGELFF; abundance: once; v_gene: TRBV9; j_gene: TRBJ2-2; d_gene: -
CDR3nt: TGTGCCAGCAGCCAAGGGACCGCCCGGGGAACTGAAGCTTTCTTT; CDR3aa: CASSQGTARGTEAFF; abundance: -; v_gene: TRBV3-1/TRBV3-2; j_gene: TRBJ1-1; d_gene: -
CDR3nt: TGTGCCAGCAGCGTAGTAGGAGGGGTTAGCGGGCACACCGGGGAGCTGTTTTTT; CDR3aa: CASSVVGGVSGHTGELFF; abundance: -; v_gene: TRBV9; j_gene: TRBJ2-2; d_gene: TRBD2
CDR3nt: TGTGCCAGCAGCGTAGCGGCACCTCCGGGCAATGAGCAGTTCTTC; CDR3aa: CASSVAAPPGNEQFF; abundance: few; v_gene: TRBV9; j_gene: TRBJ2-1; d_gene: -
CDR3nt: TGCGCCAGCAGCTTGGGAGCAGGGATGAACACTGAAGCTTTCTTT; CDR3aa: CASSLGAGMNTEAFF; abundance: -; v_gene: TRBV5-1; j_gene: TRBJ1-1; d_gene: -
CDR3nt: TGCGCCAGCAGCCAAGACGGCGGGTTGGATTCACCCCTCCACTTT; CDR3aa: CASSQDGGLDSPLHF; abundance: -; v_gene: TRBV4-3; j_gene: TRBJ1-6; d_gene: -
CDR3nt: TGTGCCACCCAGGGGGTCTCTCACGGCTACACCTTC; CDR3aa: CATQGVSHGYTF; abundance: -; v_gene: TRBV7-9; j_gene: TRBJ1-2; d_gene: TRBD1
CDR3nt: TGCGCCAGCAGCCAAGTCCCTGGAGGAGCGGGGGCTTACAATGAGCAGTTCTTC; CDR3aa: CASSQVPGGAGAYNEQFF; abundance: -; v_gene: TRBV4-1; j_gene: TRBJ2-1; d_gene: TRBD2
CDR3nt: TGCGCCAGCAGCCAAGAGACAGATTCTGGAAACACCATATATTTT; CDR3aa: CASSQETDSGNTIYF; abundance: -; v_gene: TRBV4-3; j_gene: TRBJ1-3; d_gene: -
CDR3nt: TGCGCCAGCAGCCAAGAGAAGGGACTAGCGCTTAAGGAGCAGTACTTC; CDR3aa: CASSQEKGLALKEQYF; abundance: -; v_gene: TRBV4-3; j_gene: TRBJ2-7; d_gene: TRBD2
CDR3nt: TGTGCCAGCAGTGTCAAGAGGACAGGGGATACCCAGTACTTC; CDR3aa: CASSVKRTGDTQYF; abundance: -; v_gene: TRBV2; j_gene: TRBJ2-5; d_gene: TRBD1
CDR3nt: TGTGCCAGCAGCGTAGGACAGGGGACCTACAATGAGCAGTTCTTC; CDR3aa: CASSVGQGTYNEQFF; abundance: -; v_gene: TRBV9; j_gene: TRBJ2-1; d_gene: TRBD1
CDR3nt: TGTGCCAGTAGTATAGCCCGGACAGGGAACACTGAAGCTTTCTTT; CDR3aa: CASSIARTGNTEAFF; abundance: -; v_gene: TRBV19; j_gene: TRBJ1-1; d_gene: TRBD1
CDR3nt: TGTGCCAGCTCACCAACGCGGGGCAACAATGAGCAGTTCTTC; CDR3aa: CASSPTRGNNEQFF; abundance: -; v_gene: TRBV18; j_gene: TRBJ2-1; d_gene: -
CDR3nt: TGTGCCACCGGGACTAGCTCTTCGTTTGAGCAGTTCTTC; CDR3aa: CATGTSSSFEQFF; abundance: -; v_gene: TRBV24-1; j_gene: TRBJ2-1; d_gene: TRBD2
CDR3nt: TGTGCCAGCAGCCAAGTCGGGGATGAAAAACTGTTTTTT; CDR3aa: CASSQVGDEKLFF; abundance: -; v_gene: TRBV4-2; j_gene: TRBJ1-4; d_gene: -
CDR3nt: TGCGCCAGCAGCCCGACGACAGGGTACACTGAAGCTTTCTTT; CDR3aa: CASSPTTGYTEAFF; abundance: -; v_gene: TRBV5-1; j_gene: TRBJ1-1; d_gene: TRBD1